Listed below are T cell receptor beta chains from one sample, sequenced in a study of blood T cells in healthy people across ages. Via MiXCR, TCRdb re-called the 5' RACE reads, giving one row per CDR3 protein. The sample has about 510,000 distinct CDR3 sequences, approximately 26% seen once. The sample also formed part of further work on T cells of mothers and their children.

Source material: blood. These receptors were obtained from a boy aged 2 to 10 in good health. CDR3s include the opening cysteine and the closing phenylalanine or tryptophan. D genes are given only for firm matches. The listing skips clone size in some rows; elsewhere it reads once, few, many or a size class.

j_call clone_size v_call d_call cdr3_nt cdr3_aa
TRBJ1-4 few TRBV7-9 - TGTGCCAGCAGCTTTGTCCCGGCAAAAGAAGAAAAACTGTTTTTT CASSFVPAKEEKLFF
TRBJ1-6 few TRBV4-3 - TGCGCCAGCAGCCCTATGACAGGCGCGAATTCACCCCTCCACTTT CASSPMTGANSPLHF
TRBJ2-1 - TRBV21-1 - TGTGCCAGCAGCAAAGAAAAGAACAATGAGCAGTTCTTC CASSKEKNNEQFF
TRBJ2-7 - TRBV10-3 TRBD1 TGTGCCATCAGAACGGGACAGGGGGACTACGAGCAGTACTTC CAIRTGQGDYEQYF
TRBJ1-1 - TRBV6-6 - TGTGCCAGCCAGGCGGGGAACACTGAAGCTTTCTTT CASQAGNTEAFF
TRBJ1-2 - TRBV7-6 - TGTGCCAGCAGCTTAAACAGGGATAGCTATGGCTACACCTTC CASSLNRDSYGYTF
TRBJ2-1 few TRBV7-2 TRBD1 TGTGCCAGCAGCTTGAATGGACAGGGGGCGAATGAGCAGTTCTTC CASSLNGQGANEQFF
TRBJ1-4 - TRBV29-1 - TGCAGCGTATTCAGCGGGTCTAATGAAAAACTGTTTTTT CSVFSGSNEKLFF
TRBJ1-4 few TRBV7-9 - TGTGCCAGCAGCTTAGTGGCCGGGACACCAAATGAAAAACTGTTTTTT CASSLVAGTPNEKLFF
TRBJ2-6 few TRBV6-5 TRBD2 TGTGCCAGCATGCCTCTAGCGGGAATTTCTGGGGCCAACGTCCTGACTTTC CASMPLAGISGANVLTF
TRBJ2-5 few TRBV29-1 - TGCAGCGCTCTACTAGAGACCCAGTACTTC CSALLETQYF
TRBJ2-3 - TRBV6-6 - TGTGCCAGCAAAGGGGGTATACACACAGATACGCAGTATTTT CASKGGIHTDTQYF
TRBJ1-1 - TRBV3-1 TRBD1 TGTGCCAGCAGCCAGTCCGGGACAGGGTGGACTGAAGCTTTCTTT CASSQSGTGWTEAFF
TRBJ1-1 few TRBV5-1 - TGCGCCAGCAGCCGCGGGGGACCTGACAGCACTGAAGCTTTCTTT CASSRGGPDSTEAFF
TRBJ2-1 few TRBV3-1 - TGTGCCAGCAGCCTTCAGGGGACACAGTTCTTC CASSLQGTQFF
TRBJ2-5 - TRBV7-2 - TGTGCCAGCAGCTTACATTACAGGGGAGGAGAGACCCAGTACTTC CASSLHYRGGETQYF
TRBJ1-4 - TRBV14 TRBD1 TGTGCCAGCAGCCAAGTCCGACAGGGGGTTGAAGAACTGTTTTTT CASSQVRQGVEELFF
TRBJ2-3 - TRBV7-9 - TGTGCCAGCAGCTTATCCAGGATCACAGATACGCAGTATTTT CASSLSRITDTQYF